This T cell receptor (beta chain) emerged from a study of T cell repertoires in cytomegalovirus infection. Study-level information: Carrying CMV and the relevant HLA type showed in public TCR beta signatures. Study-wide points: It was HLA-C-restricted CMV-specific TCR beta clonotypes that dominated the response ex vivo.

V was shortened by 1 base and J by 1 base, with 14 bases between the two germline ends. The CDR3 length is 15 residues. The germline gives CDR1 DFQATT, CDR2 SNEGSKA (reference sequence). TCRdb reprocessed the reads via MiXCR and lists one record per CDR3 protein. The profile shows 170,000 or so distinct CDR3 sequences, around 14% of them singletons. In this sample, this clonotype turned up many times. The target antigen is unknown. V is TRBV20-1 and J is TRBJ2-7; perhaps TRBD2 as D (5 bases). The specimen was PBMCs. The receptor was derived from a human donor in good health (CMV status not recorded). Some clones in this sample may be carry-over from other donors' samples. The CDR3 DNA follows: TGCAGTGCTAGAGCCAGTCAAGGGAGATCCTACGAGCAGTACTTC. Protein product: CSARASQGRSYEQYF.